One and the same sample provided the 27 T cell receptor beta chains below, sequenced in a study of shared clonotypes between healthy human individuals. Naive CD8 cells lacked CD45RO, underwent positive selection for CCR7 and left out terminally differentiated effector memory CD45RA+ cells. Repertoires were generated with immunoSEQ multiplex PCR, while TCRdb's copy carries only in-frame clones and drops some. Of more than 600,000 clones listed, 92% were seen once; the top ten hold 24%. The sequencing sample was made of naive CD8+ T cells sorted from blood. The receptors shown here come from a man aged 25-45 years in good health.

Note on this clone: The junction departs from germline at one end; a sequencing error may be responsible. Other DNA sequences in the same sample also yield this CDR3. The chain combines TRBV10-1 with TRBJ2-1; D is undetermined. This CDR3 spans 12 amino acids. The germline CDR1 and CDR2 sequences are WNHNN and SYGVQD (reference sequence). CDR3 in DNA: TGCGCCAGCAGTCCGACCGGCAATGAACAGTTCTTC. Its translation is CASSPTGNEQFF.

This clone has only one observation. The V and J genes are TRBV9 and TRBJ2-7; D is possibly TRBD1 (5 bases). Germline assignment: CDR1 SGDLS and CDR2 YYNGEE. CDR3 length: 15 residues. The V gene lost 3 bases and the J gene lost 7 bases, with 20 bases spanning the gap. Written as DNA, the CDR3 is TGTGCCAGCAGCGGCTCTAAGGGGTCAACAAAAGAGCAGTACTTC. Translating it yields CASSGSKGSTKEQYF.

This sequence joins TRBV14 and TRBJ1-2; no clear D. Per germline, CDR1 SGHDN and CDR2 FVKESK. The ends were cut back, 1 base at V and 13 bases at J, with 13 bases in the middle. The CDR3 consists of 12 residues. CDR3 residues: CASSQGQPPRTF. The CDR3 DNA sequence: TGTGCCAGCAGCCAAGGACAACCCCCCCGCACCTTC.

The V call is TRBV5-4, the J call TRBJ1-1, with 10 bases identical to TRBD1. V dropped 1 base and J dropped 1; count of bases not matched to a gene: 1. This CDR3 is 15 amino acids long. Germline CDR1 reads SGHNT; CDR2 reads YYREEE (reference sequence). The CDR3 is CASSLWTGGNTEAFF. The CDR3 bases are TGTGCCAGCAGCTTGTGGACAGGGGGGAACACTGAAGCTTTCTTT.

V and J are TRBV7-9 and TRBJ2-1; tentative D call: TRBD2 (6 bases). CDR1 is SEHNR and CDR2 is FQNEAQ in the germline V gene (reference sequence). V was shortened by 6 bases and J by 10 bases, with 19 bases between the two germline ends. The CDR3 loop spans 14 amino acids. This CDR3 is CASSARLDQWEQFF. CDR3 coding DNA: TGTGCCAGCAGTGCCCGACTAGATCAATGGGAGCAGTTCTTC.

The V call is TRBV7-8, the J call TRBJ2-5; 7 nucleotides agree with TRBD1. Trimming took 5 bases from V and 7 from J; bases not matched to a gene: 19. The CDR3 consists of 17 residues. The germline V gene encodes CDR1 SGHVS and CDR2 FQNEAQ. The CDR3 sequence: CASSPGTDYTKIGTQYF. For the CDR3, the DNA is TGTGCCAGCAGCCCCGGGACAGATTATACCAAGATTGGGACCCAGTACTTC.

V gene TRBV5-5 combines with J gene TRBJ2-5; D gene unclear. Looked up from germline, CDR1 is SGHKS and CDR2 is YYEKEE (reference sequence). The germline V and J ends were trimmed by 0 bases and 5 bases, with 8 bases remaining between them. This CDR3 has 13 amino acids. CDR3 sequence (DNA): TGTGCCAGCAGCTTGGATAGGGTGGAGACCCAGTACTTC. Its translation is CASSLDRVETQYF.

V usage is TRBV19 and J usage is TRBJ2-3; the match to TRBD2 covers 7 bases. CDR3 length equals 15 residues. CDR1 is LNHDA and CDR2 is SQIVND in the germline V gene (reference sequence). With V trimmed by 10 bases and J by 4 bases, 14 bases remained unmatched. The CDR3 DNA is TGTGCCACCAAAGGGCAACTAGCGTTGGCAGATACGCAGTATTTT. Residues: CATKGQLALADTQYF.

The genes are TRBV7-9 and TRBJ2-5; D might be TRBD1 (6 bases). The germline V gene encodes CDR1 SEHNR and CDR2 FQNEAQ (reference sequence). Trimming took 8 bases from V and 3 from J, leaving 16 bases between them. The CDR3 contains 14 residues. The CDR3 protein is CASGPGQRKETQYF. CDR3 coding DNA: TGTGCCAGCGGACCGGGACAACGAAAAGAGACCCAGTACTTC. Filled out from reference TRBV7-9 and TRBJ2-5, the complete variable domain reads DTGVSQNPRHKITKRGQNVTFRCDPISEHNRLYWYRQTLGQGPEFLTYFQNEAQLEKSRLLSDRFSAERPKGSFSTLEIQRTEQGDSAMYLCASGPGQRKETQYFGPGTRLLVL.

This sequence joins TRBV7-8 and TRBJ1-1, with 8 bases identical to TRBD1. Germline trimming cut 1 base from V and 4 bases from J; bases unmatched to any gene: 8. The CDR3 is 16 residues long. Germline CDR1 and CDR2: SGHVS and FQNEAQ. CDR3 nucleotide sequence: TGTGCCAGCAGCTTAGGATATCAGGGGGCTGTCACTGAAGCTTTCTTT. It yields the protein CASSLGYQGAVTEAFF. Full variable domain (outside the CDR3, taken from reference TRBV7-8 and TRBJ1-1): GAGVSQSPRYKVAKRGQDVALRCDPISGHVSLFWYQQALGQGPEFLTYFQNEAQLDKSGLPSDRFFAERPEGSVSTLKIQRTQQEDSAVYLCASSLGYQGAVTEAFFGQGTRLTVV.

This clone has just one count. The V gene is TRBV11-2, the J gene TRBJ2-7, with D possibly TRBD1 on 5 matching bases. Germline CDR1 reads SGHAT; CDR2 reads FQNNGV. With 4 bases removed from V and 4 bases from J, the gap between germline ends came to 17 bases. The CDR3 length is 15 residues. DNA of the CDR3: TGTGCCAGCAGCTCCTTGTCGGCAGGGTGGTACGAGCAGTACTTC. Amino acid sequence: CASSSLSAGWYEQYF.

This chain connects TRBV29-1 to TRBJ2-1; D is perhaps TRBD2 (6 bases). Looked up from germline, CDR1 is SQVTM and CDR2 is ANQGSEA. This CDR3 contains 15 residues. Trimming removed 0 bases from V and 3 bases from J, with 12 bases in between. The CDR3 here is CSVEEGRGNYNEQFF. The CDR3 DNA reads as TGCAGCGTTGAAGAAGGGCGGGGTAACTACAATGAGCAGTTCTTC.

V is TRBV27 and J is TRBJ1-1, with TRBD1 matching 9 bases. Germline V CDR1 and CDR2: MNHEY, SMNVEV (reference sequence). V trimming: 5 bases; J trimming: 3 bases; junction bases outside the gene matches: 7. This CDR3 region has 15 residues. CDR3 nucleotides: TGTGCCAGCAGTCCCGGGACAGGGAGGCACACTGAAGCTTTCTTT. Amino acid sequence: CASSPGTGRHTEAFF.

This rearrangement joins TRBV30 to TRBJ2-7; 7 bases are a match to TRBD2. This CDR3 region has 14 residues. The germline CDR1 and CDR2 sequences are GTSNPN and SVGIG (reference sequence). Losses at the gene ends were 0 bases for V and 0 bases for J; bases not matched to a gene: 2. The CDR3 spells CAWSVSGVSYEQYF. In DNA form, the CDR3 reads TGTGCCTGGAGTGTGAGCGGGGTCTCCTACGAGCAGTACTTC.

The CDR3 DNA reads as TGTGCCAGCAGCTCTACCGGGACAGGGGATAATGAGCAGTTCTTC. It is translated as CASSSTGTGDNEQFF. V usage is TRBV5-6 and J usage is TRBJ2-1; 10 positions match TRBD1. CDR1 and CDR2 (germline): SGHDT, YYEEEE. The CDR3 is 15 residues long. V dropped 3 bases and J dropped 7; count of bases not matched to a gene: 7.

This clone was counted a single time. The chain is built from TRBV11-3 and TRBJ2-1, with D unclear. Between the trimmed V and J ends, which lost 5 bases and 7 bases, there was a span of 12 bases. The CDR3 runs 13 residues. CDR1 is SGHNT and CDR2 is YENEEA in the germline V gene. DNA for the CDR3: TGTGCCAGCAGCGTAACGATGGGGAATGAGCAGTTCTTC. Protein product: CASSVTMGNEQFF.

The rearrangement links TRBV7-2 to TRBJ2-3; D is unclear. The germline V gene encodes CDR1 SGHTA and CDR2 FQGNSA. CDR3 length equals 14 residues. V dropped 4 bases and J dropped 0 bases, with 8 bases sitting between them. CDR3 coding DNA: TGTGCCAGCAGCTGGAGAGCTAGCACAGATACGCAGTATTTT. This gives the protein CASSWRASTDTQYF.

The chain has TRBV29-1 and TRBJ2-1, with 10 positions matching TRBD2. V lost 7 bases and J lost 9; bases outside the gene matches: 12. This CDR3 has 14 amino acids. From germline, CDR1 is SQVTM and CDR2 ANQGSEA. The CDR3 is CSARTSGEVSEQFF. CDR3 coding DNA: TGCAGCGCAAGAACTAGCGGGGAAGTGAGTGAGCAGTTCTTC.

The chain is built from TRBV4-1 and TRBJ2-5; a possible D gene is TRBD2 (5 bases). The CDR3 length is 14 residues. Germline lookup yields CDR1 MGHRA and CDR2 YSYEKL. The ends were cut back, 1 base at V and 4 bases at J, with 10 bases in the middle. In DNA, the CDR3 is TGCGCCAGCAGCCAAGTAGCGATCGTAGAGACCCAGTACTTC. It yields the protein CASSQVAIVETQYF.

This clone has just one count. The chain combines TRBV28 with TRBJ2-1; D ambiguous. V lost 6 bases, J lost 7 bases, and 13 bases lay in between. The CDR3 totals 13 residues. The germline gives CDR1 MDHEN, CDR2 SYDVKM. The CDR3 loop is CASSPSFLNEQFF. In nucleotides, the CDR3 is TGTGCCAGCAGCCCATCCTTCCTTAATGAGCAGTTCTTC. The whole variable domain, remainder taken from reference TRBV28 and TRBJ2-1, is DVKVTQSSRYLVKRTGEKVFLECVQDMDHENMFWYRQDPGLGLRLIYFSYDVKMKEKGDIPEGYSVSREKKERFSLILESASTNQTSMYLCASSPSFLNEQFFGPGTRLTVL.

The rearrangement links TRBV7-3 to TRBJ1-2, with unresolved D. V lost 4 bases to trimming and J lost 0 bases, with 12 bases between them. The V gene's germline CDR1 is SGHTA and CDR2 FQGTGA. This CDR3 has 15 amino acids. Here the CDR3 reads CASSSGPTANYGYTF. CDR3 DNA: TGTGCCAGCAGCTCCGGCCCCACAGCTAACTATGGCTACACCTTC.

CDR3 in amino acids: CASSVGDTNYEQYF. CDR3 DNA: TGTGCCAGCAGCGTAGGTGATACCAACTACGAGCAGTACTTC. V and J are TRBV9 and TRBJ2-7; D remains unclear. The V end lost 0 bases, the J end lost 3 bases, and 10 bases lay between the germline ends. This CDR3 comprises 14 residues. CDR1 is SGDLS and CDR2 is YYNGEE in the germline V gene.

This clone was counted a single time. V usage is TRBV28 and J usage is TRBJ2-7, with TRBD1 as a possible D gene (6 bases). V lost 6 bases and J lost 2, with 14 bases in between. Per the germline V gene, CDR1 is MDHEN and CDR2 is SYDVKM. CDR3 length equals 14 residues. DNA of the CDR3: TGTGCCAGCAGAGAGAGGGACAACGCCTACGAGCAGTACTTC. This codes for CASRERDNAYEQYF.

The rearrangement links TRBV4-1 to TRBJ2-5; D is possibly TRBD1 or TRBD2 (5 bases each). The CDR3 consists of 16 residues. Trimming left V 1 base short and J 3 bases short, with 15 bases between. CDR1 MGHRA and CDR2 YSYEKL come from the germline V gene. The CDR3 spells CASSQGPGPQEETQYF. CDR3 nucleotides: TGCGCCAGCAGCCAAGGGCCGGGACCCCAGGAAGAGACCCAGTACTTC.

The V call is TRBV29-1, the J call TRBJ2-5, with 7 bases fitting TRBD1. CDR3 size: 14 residues. The germline V gene encodes CDR1 SQVTM and CDR2 ANQGSEA. V was clipped by 4 bases and J by 0 bases; unmatched bases: 5. CDR3: CSVVPTGNQETQYF. The CDR3 bases are TGCAGCGTTGTGCCGACAGGGAACCAAGAGACCCAGTACTTC.

The DNA of the CDR3 is TGTGCCTGGAGCCTACTAGCGGGAGACAAAGATACGCAGTATTTT. Protein product: CAWSLLAGDKDTQYF. V gene TRBV30 combines with J gene TRBJ2-3; TRBD2 aligns across 11 bases. V trimming: 3 bases; J trimming: 5 bases; junction bases outside the gene matches: 7. The CDR3 spans 15 residues. Germline V gives CDR1 GTSNPN, CDR2 SVGIG (reference sequence).

The V and J genes are TRBV27 and TRBJ2-1, with 13 bases identical to TRBD2. The CDR3 sequence is 19 residues long. Per the germline V gene, CDR1 is MNHEY and CDR2 is SMNVEV (reference sequence). V shed 6 bases and J 0 bases; nucleotides not matched to a gene: 11. The CDR3 reads CASSIRTSGRGASYNEQFF. CDR3 in DNA: TGTGCCAGCAGCATCAGGACTAGCGGGAGAGGGGCCTCCTACAATGAGCAGTTCTTC.